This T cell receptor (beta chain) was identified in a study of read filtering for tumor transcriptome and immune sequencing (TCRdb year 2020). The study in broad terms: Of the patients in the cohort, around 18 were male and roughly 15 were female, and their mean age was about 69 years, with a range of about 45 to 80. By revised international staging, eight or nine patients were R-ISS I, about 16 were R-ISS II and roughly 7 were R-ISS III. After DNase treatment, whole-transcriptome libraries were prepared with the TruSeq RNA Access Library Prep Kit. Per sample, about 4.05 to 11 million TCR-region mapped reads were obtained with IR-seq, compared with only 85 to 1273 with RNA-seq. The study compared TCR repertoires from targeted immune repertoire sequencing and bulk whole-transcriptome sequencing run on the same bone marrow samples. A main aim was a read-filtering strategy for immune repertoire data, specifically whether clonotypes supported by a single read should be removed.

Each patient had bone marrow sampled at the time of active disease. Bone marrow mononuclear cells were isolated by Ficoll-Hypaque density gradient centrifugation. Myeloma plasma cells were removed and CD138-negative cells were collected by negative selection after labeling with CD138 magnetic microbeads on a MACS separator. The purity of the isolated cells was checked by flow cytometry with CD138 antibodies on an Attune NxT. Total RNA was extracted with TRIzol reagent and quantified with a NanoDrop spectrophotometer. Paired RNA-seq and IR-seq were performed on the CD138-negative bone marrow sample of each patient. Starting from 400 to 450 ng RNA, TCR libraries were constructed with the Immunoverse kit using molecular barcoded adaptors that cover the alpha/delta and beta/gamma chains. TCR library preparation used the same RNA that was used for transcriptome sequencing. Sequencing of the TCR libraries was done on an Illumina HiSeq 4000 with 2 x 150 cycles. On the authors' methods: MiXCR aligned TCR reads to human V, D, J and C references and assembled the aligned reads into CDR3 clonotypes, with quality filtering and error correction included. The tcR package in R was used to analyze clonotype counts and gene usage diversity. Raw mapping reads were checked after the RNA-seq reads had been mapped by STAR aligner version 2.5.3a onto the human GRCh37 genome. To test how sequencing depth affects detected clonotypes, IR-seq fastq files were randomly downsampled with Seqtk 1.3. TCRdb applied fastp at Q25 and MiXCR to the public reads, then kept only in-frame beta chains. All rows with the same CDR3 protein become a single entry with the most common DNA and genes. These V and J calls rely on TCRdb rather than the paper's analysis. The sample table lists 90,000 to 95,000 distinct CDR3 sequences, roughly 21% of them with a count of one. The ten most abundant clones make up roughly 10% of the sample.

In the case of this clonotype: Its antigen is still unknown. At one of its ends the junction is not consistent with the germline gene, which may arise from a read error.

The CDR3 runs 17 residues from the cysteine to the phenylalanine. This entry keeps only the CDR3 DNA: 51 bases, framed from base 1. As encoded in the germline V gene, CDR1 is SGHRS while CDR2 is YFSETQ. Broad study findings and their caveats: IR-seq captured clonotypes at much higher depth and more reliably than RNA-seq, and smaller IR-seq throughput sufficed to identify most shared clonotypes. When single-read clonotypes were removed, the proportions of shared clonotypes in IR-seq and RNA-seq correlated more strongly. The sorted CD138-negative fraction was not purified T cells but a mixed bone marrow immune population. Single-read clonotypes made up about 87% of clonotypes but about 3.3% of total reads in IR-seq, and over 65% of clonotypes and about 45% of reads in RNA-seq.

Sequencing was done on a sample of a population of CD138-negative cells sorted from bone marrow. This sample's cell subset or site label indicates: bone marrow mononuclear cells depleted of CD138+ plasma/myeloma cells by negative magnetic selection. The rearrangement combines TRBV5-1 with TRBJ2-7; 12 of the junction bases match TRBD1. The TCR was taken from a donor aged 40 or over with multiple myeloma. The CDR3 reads CASSLGTGGIPSYEQYF. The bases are TGCGCTAGCAGCTTGGGGACAGGGGGCATCCCCTCCTACGAGCAGTACTTC.